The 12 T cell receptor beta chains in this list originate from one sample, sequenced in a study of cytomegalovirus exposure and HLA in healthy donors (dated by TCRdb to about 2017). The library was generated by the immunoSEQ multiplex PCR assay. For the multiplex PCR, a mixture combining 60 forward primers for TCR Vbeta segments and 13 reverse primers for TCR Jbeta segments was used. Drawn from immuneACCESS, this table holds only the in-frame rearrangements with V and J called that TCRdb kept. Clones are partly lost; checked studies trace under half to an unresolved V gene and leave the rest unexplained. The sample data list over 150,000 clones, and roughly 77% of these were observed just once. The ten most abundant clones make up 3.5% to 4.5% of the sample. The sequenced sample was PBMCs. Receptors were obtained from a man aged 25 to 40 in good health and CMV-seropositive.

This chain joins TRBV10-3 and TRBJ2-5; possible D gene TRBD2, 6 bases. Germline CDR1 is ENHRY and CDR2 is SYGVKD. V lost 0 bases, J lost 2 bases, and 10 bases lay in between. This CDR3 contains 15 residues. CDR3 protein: CAISESARGQETQYF. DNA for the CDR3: TGTGCCATCAGTGAGTCGGCCCGGGGGCAAGAGACCCAGTACTTC.

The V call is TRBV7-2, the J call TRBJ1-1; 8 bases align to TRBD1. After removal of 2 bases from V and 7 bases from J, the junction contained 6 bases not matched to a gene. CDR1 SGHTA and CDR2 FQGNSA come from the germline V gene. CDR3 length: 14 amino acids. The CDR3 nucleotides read TGTGCCAGCAGCTTACCAGGGGGCTTCCATGAAGCTTTCTTT. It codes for CASSLPGGFHEAFF.

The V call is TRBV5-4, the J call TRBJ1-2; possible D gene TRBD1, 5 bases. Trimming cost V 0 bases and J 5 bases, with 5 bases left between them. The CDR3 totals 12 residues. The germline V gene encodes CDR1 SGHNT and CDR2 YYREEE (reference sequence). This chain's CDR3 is CASSLEGYGYTF. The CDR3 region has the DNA TGTGCCAGCAGCTTGGAGGGGTATGGCTACACCTTC.

The CDR3 loop is CASRSGTGSGELFF. CDR3 bases: TGTGCCAGCAGATCCGGGACAGGTAGCGGGGAGCTGTTTTTT. The chain is built from TRBV2 and TRBJ2-2; 8 bases are a match to TRBD1. The germline CDR1 and CDR2 sequences are SNHLY and FYNNEI. The CDR3 contains 14 residues. V dropped 6 bases and J dropped 7; count of bases not matched to a gene: 7.

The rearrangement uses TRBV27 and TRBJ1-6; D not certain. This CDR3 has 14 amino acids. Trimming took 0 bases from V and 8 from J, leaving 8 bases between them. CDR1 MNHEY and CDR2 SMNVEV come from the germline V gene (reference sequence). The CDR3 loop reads CASSLSSGDSPLHF. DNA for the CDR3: TGTGCCAGCAGTTTATCCTCCGGAGATTCACCCCTCCACTTT.

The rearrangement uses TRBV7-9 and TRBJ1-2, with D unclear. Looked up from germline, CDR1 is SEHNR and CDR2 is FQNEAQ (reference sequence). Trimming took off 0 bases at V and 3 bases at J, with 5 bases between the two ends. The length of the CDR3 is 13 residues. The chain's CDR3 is CASSLAGDYGYTF. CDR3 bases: TGTGCCAGCAGCTTAGCGGGAGACTATGGCTACACCTTC.

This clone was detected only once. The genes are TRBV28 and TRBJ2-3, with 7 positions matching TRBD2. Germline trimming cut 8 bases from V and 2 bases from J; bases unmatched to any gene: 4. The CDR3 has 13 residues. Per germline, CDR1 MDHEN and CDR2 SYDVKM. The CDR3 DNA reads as TGTGCCAGCCAGCGGGGTCACACAGATACGCAGTATTTT. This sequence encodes CASQRGHTDTQYF.

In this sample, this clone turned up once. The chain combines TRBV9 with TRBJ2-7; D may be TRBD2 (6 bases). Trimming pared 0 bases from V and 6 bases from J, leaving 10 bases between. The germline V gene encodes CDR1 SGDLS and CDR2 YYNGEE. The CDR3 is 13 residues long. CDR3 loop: CASSVGGGVEQYF. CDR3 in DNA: TGTGCCAGCAGCGTAGGGGGAGGAGTCGAGCAGTACTTC.

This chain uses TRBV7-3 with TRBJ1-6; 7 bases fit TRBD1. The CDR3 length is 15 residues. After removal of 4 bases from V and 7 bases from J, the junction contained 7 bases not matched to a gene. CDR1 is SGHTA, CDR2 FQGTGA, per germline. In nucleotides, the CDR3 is TGTGCCAGCAGCTCTAACAGGGGCCCAAATTCACCCCTCCACTTT. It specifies CASSSNRGPNSPLHF. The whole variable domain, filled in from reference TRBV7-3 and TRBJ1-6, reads GAGVSQTPSNKVTEKGKYVELRCDPISGHTALYWYRQSLGQGPEFLIYFQGTGAADDSGLPNDRFFAVRPEGSVSTLKIQRTERGDSAVYLCASSSNRGPNSPLHFGNGTRLTVT.

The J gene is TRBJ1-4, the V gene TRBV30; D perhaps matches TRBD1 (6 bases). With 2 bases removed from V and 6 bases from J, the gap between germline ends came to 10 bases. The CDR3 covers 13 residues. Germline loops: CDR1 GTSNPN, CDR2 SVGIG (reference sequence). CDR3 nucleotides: TGTGCCTGGAGTACAGGGTTCGATGAAAAACTGTTTTTT. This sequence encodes CAWSTGFDEKLFF.

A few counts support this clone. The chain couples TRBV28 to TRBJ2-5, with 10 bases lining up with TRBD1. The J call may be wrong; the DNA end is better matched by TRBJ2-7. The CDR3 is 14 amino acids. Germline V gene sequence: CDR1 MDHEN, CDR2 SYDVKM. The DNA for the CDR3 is TGTGCCAGCAGTATAGGACAGGGGGCCTACGAGCAGTACTTC. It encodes CASSIGQGAYEQYF.

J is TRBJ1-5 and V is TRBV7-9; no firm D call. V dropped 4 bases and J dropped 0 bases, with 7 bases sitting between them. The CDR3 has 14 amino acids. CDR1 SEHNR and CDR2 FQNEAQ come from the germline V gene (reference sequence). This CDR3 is CASSSKHSNQPQHF. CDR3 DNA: TGTGCCAGCAGCTCAAAGCATAGCAATCAGCCCCAGCATTTT. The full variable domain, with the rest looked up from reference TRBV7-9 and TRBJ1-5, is DTGVSQNPRHKITKRGQNVTFRCDPISEHNRLYWYRQTLGQGPEFLTYFQNEAQLEKSRLLSDRFSAERPKGSFSTLEIQRTEQGDSAMYLCASSSKHSNQPQHFGDGTRLSIL.